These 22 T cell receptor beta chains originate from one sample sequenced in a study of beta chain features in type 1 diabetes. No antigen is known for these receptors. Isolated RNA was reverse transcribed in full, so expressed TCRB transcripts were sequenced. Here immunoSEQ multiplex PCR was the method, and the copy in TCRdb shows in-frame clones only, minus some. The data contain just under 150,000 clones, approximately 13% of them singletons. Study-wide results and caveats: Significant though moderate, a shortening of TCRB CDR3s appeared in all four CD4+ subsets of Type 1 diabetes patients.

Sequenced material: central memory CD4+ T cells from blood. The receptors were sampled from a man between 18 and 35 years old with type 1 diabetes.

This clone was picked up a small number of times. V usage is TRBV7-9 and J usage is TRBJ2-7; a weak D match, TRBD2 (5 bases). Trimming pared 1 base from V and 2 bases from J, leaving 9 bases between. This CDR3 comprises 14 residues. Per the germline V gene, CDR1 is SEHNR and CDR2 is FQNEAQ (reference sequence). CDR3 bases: TGTGCCAGCAGCTTAGGGACGGGGACCTACGAGCAGTACTTC. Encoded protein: CASSLGTGTYEQYF.

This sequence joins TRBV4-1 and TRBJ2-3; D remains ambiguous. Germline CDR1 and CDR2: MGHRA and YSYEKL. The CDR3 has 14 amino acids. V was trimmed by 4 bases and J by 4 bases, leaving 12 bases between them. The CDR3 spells CASSRDPGADTQYF. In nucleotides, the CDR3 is TGCGCCAGCAGCCGAGACCCTGGGGCAGATACGCAGTATTTT.

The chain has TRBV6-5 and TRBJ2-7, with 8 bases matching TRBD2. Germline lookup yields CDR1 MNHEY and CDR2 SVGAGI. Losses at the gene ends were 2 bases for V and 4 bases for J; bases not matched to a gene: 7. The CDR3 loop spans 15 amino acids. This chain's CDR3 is CASSYQAGAPYEQYF. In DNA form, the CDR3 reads TGTGCCAGCAGTTACCAAGCGGGGGCCCCTTACGAGCAGTACTTC.

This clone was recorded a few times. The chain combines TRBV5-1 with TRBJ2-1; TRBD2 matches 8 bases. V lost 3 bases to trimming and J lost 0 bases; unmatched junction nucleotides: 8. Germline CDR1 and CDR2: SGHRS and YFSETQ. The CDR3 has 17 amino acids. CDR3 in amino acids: CASSWPTSGSSYNEQFF. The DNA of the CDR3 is TGCGCCAGCAGCTGGCCCACTAGCGGCAGCTCCTACAATGAGCAGTTCTTC.

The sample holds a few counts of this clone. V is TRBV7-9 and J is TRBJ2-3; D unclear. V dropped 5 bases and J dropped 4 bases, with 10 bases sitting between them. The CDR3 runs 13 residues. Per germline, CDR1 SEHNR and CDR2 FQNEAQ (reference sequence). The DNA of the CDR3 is TGTGCCAGCAGCATCCCTATGCCAGATACGCAGTATTTT. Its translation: CASSIPMPDTQYF.

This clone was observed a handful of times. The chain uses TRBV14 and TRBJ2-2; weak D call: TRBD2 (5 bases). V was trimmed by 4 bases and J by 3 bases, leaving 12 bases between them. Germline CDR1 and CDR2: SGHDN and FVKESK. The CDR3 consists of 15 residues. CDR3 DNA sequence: TGTGCCAGCAGCCCCCCCGGGAAGTACACCGGGGAGCTGTTTTTT. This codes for CASSPPGKYTGELFF.

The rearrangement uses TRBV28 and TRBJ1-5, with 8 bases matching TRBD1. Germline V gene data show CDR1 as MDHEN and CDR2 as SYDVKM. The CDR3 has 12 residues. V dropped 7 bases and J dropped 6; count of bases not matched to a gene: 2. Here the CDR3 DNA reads TGTGCCAGCAACAGGGGGGGTCAGCCCCAGCATTTT. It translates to CASNRGGQPQHF.

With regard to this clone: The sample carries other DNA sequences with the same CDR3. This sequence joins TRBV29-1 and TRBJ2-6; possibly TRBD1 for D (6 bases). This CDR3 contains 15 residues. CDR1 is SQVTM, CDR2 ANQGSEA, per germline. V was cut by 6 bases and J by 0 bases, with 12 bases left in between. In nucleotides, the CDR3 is TGCAGCGTGGAACAGGGACGCTCTGGGGCCAACGTCCTGACTTTC. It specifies CSVEQGRSGANVLTF.

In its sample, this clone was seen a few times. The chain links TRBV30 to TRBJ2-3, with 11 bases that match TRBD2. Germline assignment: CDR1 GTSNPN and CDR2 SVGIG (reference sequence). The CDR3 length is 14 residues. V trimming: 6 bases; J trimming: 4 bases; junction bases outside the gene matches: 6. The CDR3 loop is CACTGTSGPDTQYF. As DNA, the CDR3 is TGTGCCTGTACCGGGACTAGCGGCCCAGATACGCAGTATTTT.

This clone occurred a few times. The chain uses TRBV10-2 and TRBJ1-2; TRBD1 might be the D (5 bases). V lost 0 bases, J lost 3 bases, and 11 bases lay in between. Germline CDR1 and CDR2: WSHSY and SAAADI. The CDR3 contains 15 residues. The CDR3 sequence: CASSESAGSHYGYTF. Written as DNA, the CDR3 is TGCGCCAGCAGTGAGTCTGCAGGGAGCCACTATGGCTACACCTTC.

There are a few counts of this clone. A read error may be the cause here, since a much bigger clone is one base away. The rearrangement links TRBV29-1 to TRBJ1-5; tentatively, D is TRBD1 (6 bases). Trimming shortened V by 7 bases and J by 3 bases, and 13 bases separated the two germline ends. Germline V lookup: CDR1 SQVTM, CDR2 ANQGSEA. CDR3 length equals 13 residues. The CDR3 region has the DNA TGCAGCGGTGATTCAGGGGTCAATCAGCCCCAGCATTTT. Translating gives CSGDSGVNQPQHF.

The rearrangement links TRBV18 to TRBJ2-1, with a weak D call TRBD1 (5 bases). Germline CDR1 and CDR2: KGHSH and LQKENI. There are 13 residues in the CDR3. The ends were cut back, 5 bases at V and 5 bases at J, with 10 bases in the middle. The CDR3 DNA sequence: TGTGCCAGCTCAGGGGCGTCCCACAATGAGCAGTTCTTC. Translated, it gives CASSGASHNEQFF.

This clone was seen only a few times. The CDR3 loop reads CAWSLQGVSGANVLTF. The CDR3 region has the DNA TGTGCCTGGAGTCTTCAGGGGGTCTCTGGGGCCAACGTCCTGACTTTC. V usage is TRBV30 and J usage is TRBJ2-6; 7 bases line up with TRBD1. Unmatched junction bases numbered 4, after V lost 2 bases and J lost 0 bases. Germline CDR1 and CDR2: GTSNPN and SVGIG (reference sequence). CDR3 size: 16 residues.

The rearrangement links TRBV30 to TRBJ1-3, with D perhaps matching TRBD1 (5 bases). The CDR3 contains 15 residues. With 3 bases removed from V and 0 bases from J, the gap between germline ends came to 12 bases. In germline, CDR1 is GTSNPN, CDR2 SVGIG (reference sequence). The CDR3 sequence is CAWRHTGPSGNTIYF. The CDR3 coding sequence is TGTGCCTGGAGGCACACAGGACCCTCTGGAAACACCATATATTTT.

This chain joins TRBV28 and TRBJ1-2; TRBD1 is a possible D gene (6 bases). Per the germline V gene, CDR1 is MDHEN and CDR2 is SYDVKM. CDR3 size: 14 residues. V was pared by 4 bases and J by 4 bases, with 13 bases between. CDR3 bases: TGTGCCAGCAGTTCCCCAGGGGTCAGCTATGGCTACACCTTC. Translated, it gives CASSSPGVSYGYTF.

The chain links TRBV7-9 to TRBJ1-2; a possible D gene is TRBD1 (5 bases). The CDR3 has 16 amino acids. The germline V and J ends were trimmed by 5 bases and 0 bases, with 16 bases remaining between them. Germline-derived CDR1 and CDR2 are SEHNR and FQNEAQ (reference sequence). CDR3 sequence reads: CASSPSSRASNYGYTF. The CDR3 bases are TGTGCCAGCAGCCCCTCATCCAGGGCTTCTAACTATGGCTACACCTTC. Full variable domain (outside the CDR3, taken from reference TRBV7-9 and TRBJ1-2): DTGVSQNPRHKITKRGQNVTFRCDPISEHNRLYWYRQTLGQGPEFLTYFQNEAQLEKSRLLSDRFSAERPKGSFSTLEIQRTEQGDSAMYLCASSPSSRASNYGYTFGSGTRLTVV.

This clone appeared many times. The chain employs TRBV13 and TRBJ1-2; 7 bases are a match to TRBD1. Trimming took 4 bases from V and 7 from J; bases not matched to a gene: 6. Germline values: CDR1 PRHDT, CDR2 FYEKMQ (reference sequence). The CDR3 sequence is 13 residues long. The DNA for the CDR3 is TGTGCCAGCAGCTCTTGGGACAGCAGTGGCTACACCTTC. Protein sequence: CASSSWDSSGYTF.

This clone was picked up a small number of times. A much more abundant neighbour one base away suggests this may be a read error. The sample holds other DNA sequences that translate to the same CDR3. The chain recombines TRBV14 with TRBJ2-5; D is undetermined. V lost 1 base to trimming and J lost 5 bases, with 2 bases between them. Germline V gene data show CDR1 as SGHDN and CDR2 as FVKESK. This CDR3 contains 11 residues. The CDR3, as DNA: TGTGCCAGCAGCCAAGCGGAGACCCAGTACTTC. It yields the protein CASSQAETQYF.

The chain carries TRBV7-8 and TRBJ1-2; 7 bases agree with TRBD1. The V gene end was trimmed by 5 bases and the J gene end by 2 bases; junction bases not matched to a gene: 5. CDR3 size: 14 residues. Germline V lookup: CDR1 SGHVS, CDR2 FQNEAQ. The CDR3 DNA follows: TGTGCCAGCAGCAGACAGGGAGGGAACTATGGCTACACCTTC. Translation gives CASSRQGGNYGYTF.

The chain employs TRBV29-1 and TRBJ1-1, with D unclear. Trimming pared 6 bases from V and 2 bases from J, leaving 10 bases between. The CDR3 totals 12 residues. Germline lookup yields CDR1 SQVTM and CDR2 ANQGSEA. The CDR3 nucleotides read TGCAGCGTCAGACCCGTAAACACTGAAGCTTTCTTT. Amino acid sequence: CSVRPVNTEAFF.

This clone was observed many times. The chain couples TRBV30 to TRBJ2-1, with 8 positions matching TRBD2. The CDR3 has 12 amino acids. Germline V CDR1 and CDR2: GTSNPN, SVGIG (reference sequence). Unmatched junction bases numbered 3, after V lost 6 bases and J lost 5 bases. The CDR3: CACGTRNNEQFF. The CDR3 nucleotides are TGTGCCTGCGGGACTAGGAACAATGAGCAGTTCTTC.

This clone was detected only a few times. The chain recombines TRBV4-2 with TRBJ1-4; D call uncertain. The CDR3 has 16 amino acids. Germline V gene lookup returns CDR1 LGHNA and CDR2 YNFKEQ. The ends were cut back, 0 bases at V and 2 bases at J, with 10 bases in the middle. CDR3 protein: CASSQEEGVTNEKLFF. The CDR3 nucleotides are TGTGCCAGCAGCCAAGAGGAGGGAGTTACTAATGAAAAACTGTTTTTT.